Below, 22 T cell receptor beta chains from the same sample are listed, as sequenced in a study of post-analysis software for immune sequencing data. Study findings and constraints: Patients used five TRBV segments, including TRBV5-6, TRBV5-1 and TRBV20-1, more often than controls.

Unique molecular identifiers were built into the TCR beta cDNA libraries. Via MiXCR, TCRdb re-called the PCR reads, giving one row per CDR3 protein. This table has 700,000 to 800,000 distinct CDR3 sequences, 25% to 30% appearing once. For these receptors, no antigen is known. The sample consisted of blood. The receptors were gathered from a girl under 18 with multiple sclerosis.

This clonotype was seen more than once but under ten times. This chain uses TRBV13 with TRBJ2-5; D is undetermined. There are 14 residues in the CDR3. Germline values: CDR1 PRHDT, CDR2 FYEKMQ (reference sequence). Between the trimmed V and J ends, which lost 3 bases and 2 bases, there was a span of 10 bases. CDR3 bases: TGTGCCAGCAGCTTGGGTCAGGAACAAGAGACCCAGTACTTC. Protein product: CASSLGQEQETQYF.

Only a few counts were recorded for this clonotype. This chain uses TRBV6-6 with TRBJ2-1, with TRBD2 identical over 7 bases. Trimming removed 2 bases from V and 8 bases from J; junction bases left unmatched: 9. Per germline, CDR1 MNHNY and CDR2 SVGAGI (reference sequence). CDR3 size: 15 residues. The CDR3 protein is CASSYGGEKGDEQFF. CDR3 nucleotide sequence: TGTGCCAGCAGTTACGGGGGGGAGAAGGGAGATGAGCAGTTCTTC.

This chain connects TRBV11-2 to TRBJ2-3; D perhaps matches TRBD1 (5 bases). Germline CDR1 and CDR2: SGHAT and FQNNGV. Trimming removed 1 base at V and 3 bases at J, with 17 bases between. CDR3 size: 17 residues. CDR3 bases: TGTGCCAGCAGCTTAGGCCGGTTTTTGGGGCCTACAGATACGCAGTATTTT. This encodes CASSLGRFLGPTDTQYF.

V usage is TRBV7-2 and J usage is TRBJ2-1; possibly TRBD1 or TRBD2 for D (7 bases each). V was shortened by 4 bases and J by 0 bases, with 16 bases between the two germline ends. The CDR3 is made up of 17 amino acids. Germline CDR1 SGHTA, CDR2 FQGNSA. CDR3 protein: CASSSGGGYSSYNEQFF. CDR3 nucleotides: TGTGCCAGCAGCTCAGGGGGGGGCTACAGCTCCTACAATGAGCAGTTCTTC.

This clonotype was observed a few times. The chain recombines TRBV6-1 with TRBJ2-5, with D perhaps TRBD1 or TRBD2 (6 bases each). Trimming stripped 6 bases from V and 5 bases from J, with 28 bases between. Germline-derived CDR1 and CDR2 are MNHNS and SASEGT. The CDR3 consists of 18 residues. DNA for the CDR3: TGTGCCAGCAGGTCCCGAGAGGGATTCGGGGGCGCGAGGGAGACCCAGTACTTC. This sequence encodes CASRSREGFGGARETQYF.

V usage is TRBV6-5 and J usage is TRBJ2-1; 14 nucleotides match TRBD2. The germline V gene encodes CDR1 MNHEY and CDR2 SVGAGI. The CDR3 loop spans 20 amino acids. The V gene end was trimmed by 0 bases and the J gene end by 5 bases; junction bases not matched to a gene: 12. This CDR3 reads CASSYSPGQGTSGRHNEQFF. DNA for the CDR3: TGTGCCAGCAGTTACTCGCCCGGCCAGGGGACTAGCGGGAGACACAATGAGCAGTTCTTC.

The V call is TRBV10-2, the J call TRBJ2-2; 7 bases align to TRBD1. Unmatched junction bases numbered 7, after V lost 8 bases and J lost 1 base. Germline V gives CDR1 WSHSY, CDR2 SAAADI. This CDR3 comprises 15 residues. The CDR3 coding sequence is TGCGCCAGCTTTAAGGGACAGATGAACACCGGGGAGCTGTTTTTT. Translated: CASFKGQMNTGELFF.

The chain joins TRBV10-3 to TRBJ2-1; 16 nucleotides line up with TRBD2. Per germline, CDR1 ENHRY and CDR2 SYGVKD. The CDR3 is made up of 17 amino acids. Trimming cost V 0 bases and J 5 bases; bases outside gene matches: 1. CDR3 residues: CAISESGLAGGDNEQFF. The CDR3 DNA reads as TGTGCCATCAGTGAGTCGGGACTAGCGGGAGGGGACAATGAGCAGTTCTTC.

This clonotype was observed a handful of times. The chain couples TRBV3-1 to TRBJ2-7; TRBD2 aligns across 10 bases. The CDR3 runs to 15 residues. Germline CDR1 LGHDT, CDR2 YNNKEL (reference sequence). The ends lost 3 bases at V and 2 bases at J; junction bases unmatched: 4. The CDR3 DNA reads TGTGCCAGCAGCCACGGGACTAGCGCTACCTACGAGCAGTACTTC. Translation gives CASSHGTSATYEQYF.

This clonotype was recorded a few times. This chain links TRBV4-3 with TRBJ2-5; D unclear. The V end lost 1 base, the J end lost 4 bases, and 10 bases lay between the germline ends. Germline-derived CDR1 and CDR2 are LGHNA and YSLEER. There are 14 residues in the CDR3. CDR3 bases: TGCGCCAGCAGCCAAGCGTCAAACAGAGAGACCCAGTACTTC. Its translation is CASSQASNRETQYF.

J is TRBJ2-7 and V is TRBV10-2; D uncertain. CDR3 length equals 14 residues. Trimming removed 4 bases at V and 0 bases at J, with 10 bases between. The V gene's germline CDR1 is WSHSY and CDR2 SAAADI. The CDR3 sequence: CASSVLDSSYEQYF. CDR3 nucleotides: TGCGCCAGCAGTGTACTGGATAGCTCCTACGAGCAGTACTTC.

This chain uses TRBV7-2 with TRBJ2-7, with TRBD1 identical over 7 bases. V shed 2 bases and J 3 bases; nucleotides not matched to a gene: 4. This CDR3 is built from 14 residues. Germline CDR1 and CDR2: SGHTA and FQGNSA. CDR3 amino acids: CASSLTQGSYEQYF. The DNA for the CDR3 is TGTGCCAGCAGCTTAACACAGGGGAGCTACGAGCAGTACTTC.

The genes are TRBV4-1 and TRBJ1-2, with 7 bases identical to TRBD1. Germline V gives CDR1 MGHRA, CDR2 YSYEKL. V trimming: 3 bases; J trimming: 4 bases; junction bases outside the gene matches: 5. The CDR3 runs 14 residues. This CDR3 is CASSHTGQFYGYTF. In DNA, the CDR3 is TGCGCCAGCAGCCATACGGGACAGTTCTATGGCTACACCTTC.

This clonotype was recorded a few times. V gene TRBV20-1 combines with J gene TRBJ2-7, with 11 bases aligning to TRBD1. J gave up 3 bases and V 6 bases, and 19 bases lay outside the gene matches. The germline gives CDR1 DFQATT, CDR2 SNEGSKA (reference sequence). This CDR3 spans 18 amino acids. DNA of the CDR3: TGCAGTGCGAAAAACCGGGACAGGGGGTTCGATTATATCTACGAGCAGTACTTC. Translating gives CSAKNRDRGFDYIYEQYF.

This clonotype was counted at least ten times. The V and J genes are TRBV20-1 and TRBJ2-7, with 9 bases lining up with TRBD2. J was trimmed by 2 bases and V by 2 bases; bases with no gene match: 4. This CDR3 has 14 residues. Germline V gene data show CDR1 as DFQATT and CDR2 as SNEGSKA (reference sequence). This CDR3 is CSARRAGGAYEQYF. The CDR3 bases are TGCAGTGCTAGAAGAGCGGGAGGAGCCTACGAGCAGTACTTC.

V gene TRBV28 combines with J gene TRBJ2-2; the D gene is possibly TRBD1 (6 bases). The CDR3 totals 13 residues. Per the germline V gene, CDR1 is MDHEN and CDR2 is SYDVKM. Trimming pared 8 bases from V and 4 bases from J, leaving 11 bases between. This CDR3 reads CASPGHGTGELFF. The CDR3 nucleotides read TGTGCCAGCCCGGGACACGGCACCGGGGAGCTGTTTTTT.

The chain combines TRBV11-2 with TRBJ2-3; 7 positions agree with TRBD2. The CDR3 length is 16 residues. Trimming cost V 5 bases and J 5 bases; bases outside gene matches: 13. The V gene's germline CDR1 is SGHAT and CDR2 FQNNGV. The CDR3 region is CASSLRGGMGGDTQYF. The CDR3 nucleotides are TGTGCCAGCAGCCTCCGCGGGGGAATGGGGGGAGATACGCAGTATTTT.

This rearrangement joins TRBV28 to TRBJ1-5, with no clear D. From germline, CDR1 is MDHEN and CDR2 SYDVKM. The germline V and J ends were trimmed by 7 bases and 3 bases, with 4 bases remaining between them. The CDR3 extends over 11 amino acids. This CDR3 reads CASMSNQPQHF. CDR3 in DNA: TGTGCCAGCATGTCCAATCAGCCCCAGCATTTT.

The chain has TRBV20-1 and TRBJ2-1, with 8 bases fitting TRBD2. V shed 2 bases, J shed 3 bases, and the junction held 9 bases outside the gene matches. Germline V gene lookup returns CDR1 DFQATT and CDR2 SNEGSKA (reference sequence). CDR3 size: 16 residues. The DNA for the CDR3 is TGCAGTGCTAGATATACTAGCGGCGGTTACTACAATGAGCAGTTCTTC. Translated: CSARYTSGGYYNEQFF.

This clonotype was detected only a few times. The CDR3 loop is CASSLLRQINQPQHF. The DNA of the CDR3 is TGTGCCAGCAGCTTACTCCGCCAGATCAATCAGCCCCAGCATTTT. This chain links TRBV7-2 with TRBJ1-5, with unresolved D. Germline CDR1 reads SGHTA; CDR2 reads FQGNSA. V was shortened by 2 bases and J by 3 bases, with 11 bases between the two germline ends. The CDR3 is made up of 15 amino acids.

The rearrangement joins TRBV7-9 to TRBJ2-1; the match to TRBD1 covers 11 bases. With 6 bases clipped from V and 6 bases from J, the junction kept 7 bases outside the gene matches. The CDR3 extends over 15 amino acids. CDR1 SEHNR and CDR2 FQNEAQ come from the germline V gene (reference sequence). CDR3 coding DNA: TGTGCCAGCAGTCGGACAGGGGGCGTTTTCAATGAGCAGTTCTTC. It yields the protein CASSRTGGVFNEQFF.

CDR3 DNA sequence: TGCAGTGCTTTTCCGGGACACCGAGGGAATGAGCAGTTCTTC. It is translated as CSAFPGHRGNEQFF. The chain employs TRBV20-1 and TRBJ2-1; possible D gene TRBD1, 6 bases. Germline CDR1 and CDR2: DFQATT and SNEGSKA (reference sequence). Trimming cost V 5 bases and J 7 bases, with 18 bases left between them. This CDR3 is 14 amino acids long.